This is a list of T cell receptor beta chains from one sample in a study of T cells in Graves' hyperthyroidism and ophthalmopathy. TCRdb re-derived calls from the multiplex PCR reads in MiXCR, one entry per CDR3 protein. The data contain 250,000 to 300,000 distinct CDR3 sequences, about a sixth of them seen just once; the ten biggest clones take up over 45%. The sequencing sample was made of blood. The receptors were gathered from a woman aged 55-69 years with Graves' ophthalmopathy. The CDR3 runs from the conserved cysteine through the conserved F or W. D genes are given only for firm matches. Clone size appears in some rows only: once, few, many, or a class for an expanded clone.

>many|-|TRBJ2-1|TRBV6-6|17
TGTGCCAGCAGTTACTCTGTCGACAGCCCAACCTACAATGAGCAGTTCTTC
CASSYSVDSPTYNEQFF
>few|TRBD2|TRBJ2-3|TRBV7-8|15
TGTGCCAGCAGCCGACTAGCGGGAGTGTCAGATACGCAGTATTTT
CASSRLAGVSDTQYF
>few|TRBD1|TRBJ2-2|TRBV6-1|17
TGTGCCAGCAGTTCCCGAACTACAGGGGACGGCACCGGGGAGCTGTTTTTT
CASSSRTTGDGTGELFF
>many|-|TRBJ1-5|TRBV2|14
TGTGCCAGCAGAGGAGACAGCATTAATCAGCCCCAGCATTTT
CASRGDSINQPQHF
>few|-|TRBJ2-3|TRBV5-1|14
TGCGCCAGCAGCTTGAGTTCGGGGTCTAATACGCAGTATTTT
CASSLSSGSNTQYF
>-|-|TRBJ1-2|TRBV10-2|14
TGCGCCAGCAGTCCCTTTAGGCGTACGGGGGCTCGCACCTTC
CASSPFRRTGARTF
>few|TRBD2|TRBJ2-3|TRBV18|17
TGTGCCAGCTCACCACAATCTAGCGGGAGGGACACAGATACGCAGTATTTT
CASSPQSSGRDTDTQYF
>-|TRBD1|TRBJ1-2|TRBV28|16
TGTGCCAGCAGACCTCTTACGGGACAGATCAACTATGGCTACACCTTC
CASRPLTGQINYGYTF
>many|-|TRBJ1-2|TRBV27|12
TGTGCCAGTACGTCCCAGTTTGGCGGCTACACCTTC
CASTSQFGGYTF
>once|TRBD1|TRBJ2-5|TRBV7-9|12
TGTGCCACGGACAGGGGCCAAGAGGCCCAGTACTTC
CATDRGQEAQYF
>many|-|TRBJ2-2|TRBV5-1|15
TGCGCCAGCAGCCGGAGATATGCGAACACCGGGGAGCTGTTTTTT
CASSRRYANTGELFF
>few|TRBD1|TRBJ2-7|TRBV20-1|19
TGCAGTGCTAGAGATCCCACCGTGAAACCGGGACAGGTGACCTACGAGCAGTACTTC
CSARDPTVKPGQVTYEQYF
>many|-|TRBJ2-5|TRBV7-2|13
TGTGCCAGCAGCCCCTCGGCCCAAGAGACCCAGTACTTC
CASSPSAQETQYF
>many|-|TRBJ2-7|TRBV30|11
TGTGCCTGGACCTGGGAGCGCGAGCAGTACTTC
CAWTWEREQYF
>-|TRBD1|TRBJ1-2|TRBV25-1|13
TGTGCCAGCAGGGCGGCAGGGGGAAATGGCTACACCTTC
CASRAAGGNGYTF
>many|-|TRBJ2-3|TRBV7-2|16
TGTGCCAGCAGCTTACCGGAGGACCTGAGCACAGATACGCAGTATTTT
CASSLPEDLSTDTQYF
>many|-|TRBJ1-2|TRBV24-1|14
TGTGCCATCTCCGAGTCCACAGGACCCTATGGCTACACCTTC
CAISESTGPYGYTF
>many|-|TRBJ2-5|TRBV7-2|12
TGTGCCAGCAGCGTGGACAGAGAGACCCAGTACTTC
CASSVDRETQYF
>-|-|TRBJ1-2|TRBV18|14
TGTGCCAGCTCACCGGATCTACAGGGTAGTGGCTACACCTTC
CASSPDLQGSGYTF
>many|-|TRBJ1-2|TRBV9|15
TGTGCCAGCAGCCCCGACCTTTGGAGTAACTATGGCTACACCTTC
CASSPDLWSNYGYTF
>many|-|TRBJ2-5|TRBV7-9|14
TGTGCCAGCAGCTCTGGGGACCCAGGGGAGACCCAGTACTTC
CASSSGDPGETQYF
>few|-|TRBJ1-2|TRBV3-1|14
TGTGCCAGCAGCCCCCTTGAAGGGTACTATGGCTACACCTTC
CASSPLEGYYGYTF
>many|-|TRBJ2-3|TRBV27|13
TGTGCCAGCAGTTTCCCGAGCACAGATACGCAGTATTTT
CASSFPSTDTQYF
>many|TRBD1|TRBJ1-1|TRBV18|13
TGTGCCAGCTCGCGACAGGGGGGCACTGAAGCTTTCTTT
CASSRQGGTEAFF
>few|-|TRBJ2-7|TRBV9|13
TGTGCCAGCAGCGTAGGAGGGTACGGCGAGCAGTACTTC
CASSVGGYGEQYF
>many|TRBD2|TRBJ2-1|TRBV7-2|16
TGTGCCAGCAGCTGGGGGATAGCGGGAGGCTACAATGAGCAGTTCTTC
CASSWGIAGGYNEQFF
>-|-|TRBJ1-2|TRBV5-6|15
TGTGCCAGCAGCTTGGTATCAGCCGGGTCCTATGGCTACACCTTC
CASSLVSAGSYGYTF
>-|-|TRBJ2-7|TRBV6-1|13
TGTGCAACTAATAGGGCGGGTTACTACGAGCAGTACTTC
CATNRAGYYEQYF
>few|-|TRBJ2-1|TRBV7-2|13
TGTGCCAGCAGCTTAGAGGGGGGCCCTGAGCAGTTCTTC
CASSLEGGPEQFF
>-|TRBD2|TRBJ2-5|TRBV20-1|16
TGCAGTGCTAGACAGGCTAGCGGGAGGATCCAAGAGACCCAGTACTTC
CSARQASGRIQETQYF
>-|-|TRBJ1-6|TRBV20-1|16
TGCAGTGCTAGAGAGAGGAGCCGGGCATTTAATTCACCCCTCCACTTT
CSARERSRAFNSPLHF
>many|TRBD2|TRBJ2-7|TRBV27|14
TGTGCCAGCAGTCTTACTAGCGGGGCCTACGAGCAGTACTTC
CASSLTSGAYEQYF
>many|TRBD1|TRBJ2-7|TRBV20-1|14
TGCAGTGCCCCGGCGAGGGACAGGGACTACGAGCAGTACTTC
CSAPARDRDYEQYF
>many|-|TRBJ1-2|TRBV2|15
TGTGCCAGCAGTTACGCCGGACAGACAAACTATGGCTACACCTTC
CASSYAGQTNYGYTF
>few|-|TRBJ1-6|TRBV6-5|15
TGTGCCAGCAGTTACTCGACAGGCGGCGGTTCACCCCTCCACTTT
CASSYSTGGGSPLHF
>-|-|TRBJ2-2|TRBV7-2|14
TGTGCCAGCAGCTTAACCGGCGGTCGGGGGGAGCTGTTTTTT
CASSLTGGRGELFF
>many|-|TRBJ1-2|TRBV20-1|13
TGCAGTGCGAGGGACTCGACGGTCGATGGCTACACCTTC
CSARDSTVDGYTF
>-|-|TRBJ2-5|TRBV28|10
TGTGCCAGCAGCCGAAGGGCCCAGTACTTC
CASSRRAQYF
>-|-|TRBJ1-3|TRBV6-2/TRBV6-3|17
TGTGCCAGCTTAGCATTGGGGCGACGGATCTCTGGAAACACCATATATTTT
CASLALGRRISGNTIYF
>many|TRBD1|TRBJ1-2|TRBV28|16
TGTGCCAGCAGTACCACGGGACAGGGGGTTGTCTATGGCTACACCTTC
CASSTTGQGVVYGYTF
>many|-|TRBJ2-5|TRBV7-2|14
TGTGCCAGCAGCCCGCGGACAGCCCAAGAGACCCAGTACTTC
CASSPRTAQETQYF
>many|TRBD1|TRBJ1-6|TRBV3-1|15
TGTGCCAGCAGCCACGTAGGACAGGGTCGTTCACCCCTCCACTTT
CASSHVGQGRSPLHF
>many|-|TRBJ2-1|TRBV30|11
TGTGCCTGGAGTGTACTTAATGAGCAGTTCTTC
CAWSVLNEQFF
>-|-|TRBJ1-2|TRBV7-2|15
TGTGCCAGCAGCTTGGCTTCGGGGACGGGTAGTGGCTACACCTTC
CASSLASGTGSGYTF
>once|-|TRBJ1-6|TRBV3-1|13
TGTGCCAGCAGCGGAACACGGGACTCACCCCTCCACTTT
CASSGTRDSPLHF
>many|-|TRBJ1-4|TRBV14|15
TGTGCCAGCAGCCAAGAGAGGGTTCGGAATGAAAAACTGTTTTTT
CASSQERVRNEKLFF
>-|-|TRBJ2-4|TRBV27|13
TGTGCCAGCAGGGAGCCCGTGGGTAACATTCAGTACTTC
CASREPVGNIQYF
>many|-|TRBJ1-1|TRBV5-1|15
TGCGCCAGCAGCTTCCTAGGGATGAGGCACACTGAAGCTTTCTTT
CASSFLGMRHTEAFF
>many|-|TRBJ2-3|TRBV9|15
TGTGCCAGCAGCGTAGGAGTTTCGGGCACAGATACGCAGTATTTT
CASSVGVSGTDTQYF
>few|-|TRBJ2-1|TRBV6-5|12
TGTGCCAGCAGTTACGCCGGTCTAACCGAGTTCTTC
CASSYAGLTEFF
>many|TRBD1|TRBJ1-6|TRBV11-2|15
TGTGCCAGCAGCTCGATAGACAGGGGTGGTTCACCCCTCCACTTT
CASSSIDRGGSPLHF
>many|-|TRBJ1-3|TRBV27|14
TGTGCCAGCAGAGGTTCCTATTCCCAAAACACCATATATTTT
CASRGSYSQNTIYF
>many|TRBD1|TRBJ1-2|TRBV5-1|16
TGCGCCAGCAGCAACCGACAGGGCCCAAACGGCCGGGGCTACACCTTC
CASSNRQGPNGRGYTF
>-|-|TRBJ2-7|TRBV5-5|15
TGTGCCAGCAGCTTGGCCGTGGGAAGAGCCTACGAGCAGTACTTC
CASSLAVGRAYEQYF
>many|TRBD1|TRBJ2-1|TRBV5-1|16
TGCGCCAGCAGCTTGGGGACAGGTAGCTCCTACAATGAGCAGTTCTTC
CASSLGTGSSYNEQFF
>many|TRBD1|TRBJ1-2|TRBV15|17
TGTGCCACCAGCAGAGATCCCTGGGGACAGGGCTCGGATGGCTACACCTTC
CATSRDPWGQGSDGYTF
>many|TRBD1|TRBJ2-1|TRBV24-1|16
TGTGCCACCAGTGATTCCGGGACAGGTACCTACAATGAGCAGTTCTTC
CATSDSGTGTYNEQFF